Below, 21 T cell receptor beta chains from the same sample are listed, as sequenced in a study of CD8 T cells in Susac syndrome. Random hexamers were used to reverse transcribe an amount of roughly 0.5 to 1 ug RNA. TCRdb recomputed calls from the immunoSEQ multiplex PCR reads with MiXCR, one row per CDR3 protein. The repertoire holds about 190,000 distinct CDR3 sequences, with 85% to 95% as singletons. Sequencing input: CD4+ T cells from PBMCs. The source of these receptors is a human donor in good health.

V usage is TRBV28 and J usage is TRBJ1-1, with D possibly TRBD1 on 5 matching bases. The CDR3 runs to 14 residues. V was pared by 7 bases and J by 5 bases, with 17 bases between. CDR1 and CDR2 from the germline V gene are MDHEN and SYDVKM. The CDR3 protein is CASIPPGRWTEAFF. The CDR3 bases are TGTGCCAGCATCCCTCCGGGGCGATGGACTGAAGCTTTCTTT. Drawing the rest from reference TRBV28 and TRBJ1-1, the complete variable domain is DVKVTQSSRYLVKRTGEKVFLECVQDMDHENMFWYRQDPGLGLRLIYFSYDVKMKEKGDIPEGYSVSREKKERFSLILESASTNQTSMYLCASIPPGRWTEAFFGQGTRLTVV.

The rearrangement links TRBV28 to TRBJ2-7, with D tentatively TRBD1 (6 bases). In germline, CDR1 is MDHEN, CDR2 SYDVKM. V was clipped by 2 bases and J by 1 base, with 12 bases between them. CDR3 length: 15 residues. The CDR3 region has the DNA TGTGCCAGCAGTTTACTTACTACAGGGTCCTACGAGCAGTACTTC. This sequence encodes CASSLLTTGSYEQYF.

The CDR3 DNA reads TGCAGCGTTGACCTTACAGACAGGGCGAACACTGAAGCTTTCTTT. This translates into CSVDLTDRANTEAFF. The chain combines TRBV29-1 with TRBJ1-1, with 7 positions matching TRBD1. The CDR3 runs to 15 residues. The germline gives CDR1 SQVTM, CDR2 ANQGSEA. After removal of 3 bases from V and 1 base from J, the junction contained 8 bases not matched to a gene.

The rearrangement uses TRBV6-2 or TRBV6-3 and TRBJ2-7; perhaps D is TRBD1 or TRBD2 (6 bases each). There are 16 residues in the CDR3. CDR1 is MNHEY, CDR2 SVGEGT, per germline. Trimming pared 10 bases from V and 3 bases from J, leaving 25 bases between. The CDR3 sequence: CANQHISGAGYYEQYV. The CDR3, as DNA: TGTGCCAACCAGCATATCTCGGGGGCAGGGTACTACGAGCAGTACGTC.

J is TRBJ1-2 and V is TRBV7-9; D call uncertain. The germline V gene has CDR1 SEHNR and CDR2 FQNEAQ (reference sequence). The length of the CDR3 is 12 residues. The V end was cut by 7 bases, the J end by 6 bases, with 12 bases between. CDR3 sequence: CASNKEGHGYTF. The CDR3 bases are TGTGCCAGCAACAAAGAAGGACATGGCTACACCTTC.

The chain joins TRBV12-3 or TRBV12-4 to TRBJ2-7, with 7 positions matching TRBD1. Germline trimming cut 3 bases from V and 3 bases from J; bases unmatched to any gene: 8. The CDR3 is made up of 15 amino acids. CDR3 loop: CASSFTWGQRYEQYF. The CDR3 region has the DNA TGTGCCAGCAGTTTCACTTGGGGACAGCGCTACGAGCAGTACTTC.

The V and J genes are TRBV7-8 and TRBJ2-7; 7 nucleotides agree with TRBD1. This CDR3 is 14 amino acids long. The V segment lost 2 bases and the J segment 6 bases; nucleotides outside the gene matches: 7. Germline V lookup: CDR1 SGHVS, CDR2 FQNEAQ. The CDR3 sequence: CASSLYDRASEQYV. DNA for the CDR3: TGTGCCAGCAGCTTATACGACAGGGCATCCGAGCAGTACGTC.

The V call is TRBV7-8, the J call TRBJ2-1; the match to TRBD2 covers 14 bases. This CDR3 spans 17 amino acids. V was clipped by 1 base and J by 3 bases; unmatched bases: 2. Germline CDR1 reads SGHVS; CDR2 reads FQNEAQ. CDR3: CASSLGLAGGNYNEQFF. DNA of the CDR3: TGTGCCAGCAGCTTAGGACTAGCGGGGGGGAACTACAATGAGCAGTTCTTC.

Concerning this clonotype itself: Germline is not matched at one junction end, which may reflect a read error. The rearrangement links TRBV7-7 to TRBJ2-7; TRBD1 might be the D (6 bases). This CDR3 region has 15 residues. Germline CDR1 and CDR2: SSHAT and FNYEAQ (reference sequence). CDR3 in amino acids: CASSLESGGPYEQYF. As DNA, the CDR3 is TGTGCTAGCAGCTTAGAGAGTGGGGGCCCCTACGAGCAGTACTTC.

The DNA for the CDR3 is TGCGCCAGCAGCTGGTCGACTAGCTCGAGCTCCTACAATGAGCAGTTCTTC. As protein: CASSWSTSSSSYNEQFF. The chain carries TRBV5-1 and TRBJ2-1; 7 bases fit TRBD2. Germline V CDR1 and CDR2: SGHRS, YFSETQ. With V trimmed by 3 bases and J by 0 bases, 9 bases remained unmatched. This CDR3 is 17 amino acids long.

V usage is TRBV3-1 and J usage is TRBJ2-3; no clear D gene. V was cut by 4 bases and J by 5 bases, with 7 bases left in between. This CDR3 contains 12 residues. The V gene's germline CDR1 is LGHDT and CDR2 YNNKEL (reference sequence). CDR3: CASSPNGDTQYF. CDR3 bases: TGTGCCAGCAGCCCGAATGGAGATACGCAGTATTTT.

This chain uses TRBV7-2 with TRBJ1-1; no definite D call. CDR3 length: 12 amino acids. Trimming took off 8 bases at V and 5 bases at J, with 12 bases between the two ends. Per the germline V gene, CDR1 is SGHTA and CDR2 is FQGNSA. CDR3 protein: CASRLPLTEAFF. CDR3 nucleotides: TGTGCCAGCCGCCTCCCCTTGACTGAAGCTTTCTTT.

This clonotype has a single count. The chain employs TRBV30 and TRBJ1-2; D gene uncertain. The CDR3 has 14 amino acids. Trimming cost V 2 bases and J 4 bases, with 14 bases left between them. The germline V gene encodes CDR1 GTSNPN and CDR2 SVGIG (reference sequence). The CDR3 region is CAWSLTRHGYGYTF. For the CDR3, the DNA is TGTGCCTGGAGTCTAACGAGACATGGCTATGGCTACACCTTC.

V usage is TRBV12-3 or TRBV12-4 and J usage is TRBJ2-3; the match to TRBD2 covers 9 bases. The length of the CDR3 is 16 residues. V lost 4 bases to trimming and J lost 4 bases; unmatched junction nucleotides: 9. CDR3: CASSSQTVAGADTQYF. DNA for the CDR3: TGTGCCAGCAGTTCCCAAACAGTAGCGGGGGCAGATACGCAGTATTTT.

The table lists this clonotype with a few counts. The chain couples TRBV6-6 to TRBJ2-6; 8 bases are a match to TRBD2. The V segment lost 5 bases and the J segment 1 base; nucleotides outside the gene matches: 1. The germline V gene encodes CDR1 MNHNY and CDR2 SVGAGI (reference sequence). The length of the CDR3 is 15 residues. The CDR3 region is CASSTGGSGANVLTF. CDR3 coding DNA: TGTGCCAGCAGTACGGGGGGGTCTGGGGCCAACGTCCTGACTTTC.

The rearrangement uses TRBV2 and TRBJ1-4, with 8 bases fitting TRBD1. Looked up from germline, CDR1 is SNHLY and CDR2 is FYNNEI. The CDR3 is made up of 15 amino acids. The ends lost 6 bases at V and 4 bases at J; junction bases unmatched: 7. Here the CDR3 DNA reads TGTGCCAGCAGACGACAGGGGTGGGATAATGAAAAACTGTTTTTT. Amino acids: CASRRQGWDNEKLFF.

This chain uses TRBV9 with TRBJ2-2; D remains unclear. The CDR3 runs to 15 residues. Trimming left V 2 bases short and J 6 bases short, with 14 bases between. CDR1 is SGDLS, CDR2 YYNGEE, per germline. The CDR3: CASSVLDHKAGELFF. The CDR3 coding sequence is TGTGCCAGCAGCGTCCTGGACCACAAGGCCGGGGAGCTGTTTTTT.

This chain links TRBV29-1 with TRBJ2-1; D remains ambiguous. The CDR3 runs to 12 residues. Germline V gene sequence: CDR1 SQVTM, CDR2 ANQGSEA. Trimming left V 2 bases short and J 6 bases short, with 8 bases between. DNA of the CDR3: TGCAGCGTTGAACCCCAGGTCAATGAGCAGTTCTTC. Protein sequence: CSVEPQVNEQFF.

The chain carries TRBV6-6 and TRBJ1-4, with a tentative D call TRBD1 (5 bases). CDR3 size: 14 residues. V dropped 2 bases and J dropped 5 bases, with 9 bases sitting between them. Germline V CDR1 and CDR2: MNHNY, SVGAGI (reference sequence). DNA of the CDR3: TGTGCCAGCAGTTACGGGGCAATGAATGAAAAACTGTTTTTT. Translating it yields CASSYGAMNEKLFF.

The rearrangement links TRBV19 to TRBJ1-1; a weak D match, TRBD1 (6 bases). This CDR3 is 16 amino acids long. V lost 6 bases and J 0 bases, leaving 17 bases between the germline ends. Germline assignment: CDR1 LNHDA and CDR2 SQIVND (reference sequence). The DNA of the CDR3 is TGTGCCAGTAGACCCCTCCGACAGGCCATGAACACTGAAGCTTTCTTT. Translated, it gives CASRPLRQAMNTEAFF.

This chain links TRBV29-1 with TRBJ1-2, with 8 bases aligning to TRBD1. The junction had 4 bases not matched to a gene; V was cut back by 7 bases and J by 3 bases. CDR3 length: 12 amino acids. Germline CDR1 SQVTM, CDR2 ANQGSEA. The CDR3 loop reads CSARGQDYGYTF. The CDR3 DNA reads TGCAGCGCCAGGGGGCAGGACTATGGCTACACCTTC.